This T cell receptor beta chain derives from a study of blood T cells in healthy people across ages. Study outcomes and limitations: A greater number of naive CD4+ cells and higher diversity distinguished long-lived donors from aged donors. The study found TCR beta diversity correlated strongly with naive T cell percentage.

Combining a sample-barcoded 5' primer with a J-beta primer mix, a second PCR ran for about 7 to 11 cycles. From each sample, at least 2.5 million paired-end reads containing CDR3 were obtained. TCRdb re-analysed the 5' RACE reads in MiXCR, keeping a single row per CDR3 protein. The sample lists roughly 410,000 distinct CDR3 sequences, about 52% occurring once. On this clonotype itself: As yet, its antigen is unknown. This may be a read error: a much more frequent sequence differs by one nucleotide.

This CDR3 spans 13 amino acids. Trimming pared 9 bases from V and 10 bases from J, leaving 19 bases between. Germline lookup yields CDR1 MDHEN and CDR2 SYDVKM. Material for sequencing was blood. This sequence joins TRBV28 and TRBJ2-1; the D gene could be TRBD1 or TRBD2 (6 bases each). This sequence originates from a man in his 60s in good health. CDR3 nucleotide sequence: TGTGCCAGTTGGGGGGCAGGTTCCTACGAGCAGTTCTTC. The encoded protein is CASWGAGSYEQFF.